The clone carrying this T cell receptor beta chain has a handful of counts. Its antigen remains unknown. Researchers picked out CD4+ and CD8+ T cells from PBMCs by sorting. The entry originates in a study of CD8+ T cells in alopecia areata. There are 18 residues in the CDR3. Trimming removed 2 bases from V and 0 bases from J; junction bases left unmatched: 7. Germline CDR1 is SGHTS and CDR2 is YDEGEE. Whole-study results and caveats: Sequencing of scalp tissue also captures the resident alphabeta T cells of normal skin. Normal scalp had lower clonality than lesional scalp, with alopecia totalis/universalis lesions showing this most strongly.

cDNA reverse transcribed from extracted RNA served as the sequencing template. Generated by immunoSEQ multiplex PCR, the TCRdb table keeps only in-frame clones and is missing some. The sample contains roughly 150,000 clones, 62% of which appear only once. The chain uses TRBV5-8 and TRBJ2-1; 11 bases fit TRBD2. The source is a human donor in good health. Sequencing input: CD8+ T cells sorted from blood. CDR3 in amino acids: CASSFGGLAESSYNEQFF. The CDR3 DNA sequence: TGTGCCAGCAGCTTCGGGGGACTAGCGGAGAGCTCCTACAATGAGCAGTTCTTC.